This T cell receptor (beta chain) was identified during a study of T-cell reconstitution after alpha-beta-depleted transplantation in children. Trimming removed 2 bases from V and 6 bases from J; junction bases left unmatched: 3. The CDR3 spans 14 residues. The germline CDR1 and CDR2 sequences are MDHEN and SYDVKM. Whole-study findings and limits: T cells produced anew were the main source of T-cell counts and diversity one year after transplant. The study reportedly traced alpha-beta T cells about two months after transplant to several hundred expanded graft clones.

This clonotype was counted only a few times. Its antigen is still unknown. Researchers prepared the TCRbeta library using unique molecular identifiers, the study reports. TCRdb re-called the PCR reads with MiXCR, one entry per CDR3 protein. The sample records hundreds of thousands of distinct CDR3 sequences, roughly 14% being singletons. This sequence joins TRBV28 and TRBJ1-5; 8 bases are a match to TRBD1. The TCR comes from a girl aged 2-9 years with congenital amegakaryocytic thrombocytopenia, due to receive a stem cell transplant. Sequences were derived from PBMCs, sampled before TCRalphabeta/CD19-depleted stem cell transplant. The CDR3 sequence: CASSLKQGAQPQHF. The CDR3 DNA sequence: TGTGCCAGCAGTTTAAAGCAGGGGGCTCAGCCCCAGCATTTT.